The clone carrying this TCR beta chain was recorded a few times. All enrollees were about 18 to 95 years old and from roughly 26 US areas. This specimen comes from a study of blood T cell repertoires in COVID-19. Study at large: Before being deemed recovered, Cohort 3 donors had two negative PCRs, clearance, or symptom resolution. The cDNA or gDNA used as material had been derived from T cells, B-cell-depleted T cells, or PBMCs.

V lost 4 bases to trimming and J lost 4 bases, with 8 bases between them. Germline V gene lookup returns CDR1 SNHLY and CDR2 FYNNEI. The CDR3 contains 13 residues. The repertoire was sequenced with immunoSEQ multiplex PCR; TCRdb's copy has only in-frame clones and lacks some. The repertoire consists of hundreds of thousands of clones, with around 87% occurring once and the leading ten covering around 2%. The origin of this receptor is a middle-aged man in a cohort exposed to, infected with or recovered from COVID-19 (not recorded which). The V gene is TRBV2, the J gene TRBJ1-3; the D is unclear. Sequenced: PBMCs or T cells enriched from blood (not recorded which). CDR3 DNA sequence: TGTGCCAGCAGTGGTCTCCAGGGAAACACCATATATTTT. This sequence encodes CASSGLQGNTIYF.